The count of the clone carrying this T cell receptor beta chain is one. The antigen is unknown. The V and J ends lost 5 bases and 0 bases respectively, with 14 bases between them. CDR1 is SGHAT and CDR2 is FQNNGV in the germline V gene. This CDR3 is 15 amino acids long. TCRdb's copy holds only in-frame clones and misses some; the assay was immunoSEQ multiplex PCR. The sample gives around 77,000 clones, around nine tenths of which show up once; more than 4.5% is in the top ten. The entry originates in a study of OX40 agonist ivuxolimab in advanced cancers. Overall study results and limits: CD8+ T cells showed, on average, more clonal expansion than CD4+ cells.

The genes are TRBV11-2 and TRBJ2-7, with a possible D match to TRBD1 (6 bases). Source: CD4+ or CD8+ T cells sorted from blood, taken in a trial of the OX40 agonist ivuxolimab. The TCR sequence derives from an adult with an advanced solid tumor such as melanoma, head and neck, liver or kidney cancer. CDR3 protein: CASSTDRFTSYEQYF. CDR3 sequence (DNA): TGTGCCAGCAGCACAGACAGGTTCACCTCCTACGAGCAGTACTTC.